The 5 T cell receptor beta chains listed next were all sequenced from one sample in a study of blood T cell repertoires in COVID-19. Clones were read by immunoSEQ multiplex PCR, and TCRdb kept only the in-frame ones, dropping some. The table has around 310,000 clones, around 90% seen once. Sequences were obtained from peripheral blood. These receptors were taken from a woman aged 25 to 39 with COVID-19, enrolled during active disease.

The CDR3 region has the DNA TGTGCCAGCAGCGGAGGGCCCAACGCGAAACTGTTTTTT. It encodes CASSGGPNAKLFF. The chain couples TRBV7-6 to TRBJ1-4; the D is unclear. This CDR3 comprises 13 residues. CDR1 and CDR2 (germline): SGHVS, FNYEAQ. V lost 5 bases and J lost 11, with 15 bases in between. Full variable domain (rest looked up from reference TRBV7-6 and TRBJ1-4): GAGVSQSPRYKVTKRGQDVALRCDPISGHVSLYWYRQALGQGPEFLTYFNYEAQQDKSGLPNDRFSAERPEGSISTLTIQRTEQRDSAMYRCASSGGPNAKLFFGSGTQLSVL.

The V and J genes are TRBV19 and TRBJ2-7, with a possible D match to TRBD1 (7 bases). The CDR3 loop spans 15 amino acids. V was shortened by 5 bases and J by 6 bases, with 20 bases between the two germline ends. From germline, CDR1 is LNHDA and CDR2 SQIVND (reference sequence). The CDR3 DNA sequence: TGTGCCAGTAGTGTGCGTGGAGGGGGCCCTCCCGAGCAGTACTTC. This translates into CASSVRGGGPPEQYF.

The rearrangement joins TRBV4-1 to TRBJ2-1, with TRBD2 matching over 8 bases. V lost 1 base, J lost 6 bases, and 8 bases stayed unmatched. The CDR3 sequence is 16 residues long. Germline loops: CDR1 MGHRA, CDR2 YSYEKL. CDR3 bases: TGCGCCAGCAGCCAAGTCCAGCGGGAGATCGGCAATGAGCAGTTCTTC. Translation gives CASSQVQREIGNEQFF.

CDR3 region: CSVGWTAYGYTF. The CDR3 region has the DNA TGCAGCGTTGGATGGACAGCCTATGGCTACACCTTC. The chain couples TRBV29-1 to TRBJ1-2; D perhaps matches TRBD1 (6 bases). Per germline, CDR1 SQVTM and CDR2 ANQGSEA. Trimming took off 4 bases at V and 4 bases at J, with 10 bases between the two ends. The CDR3 runs 12 residues.

This clone was detected once. The chain uses TRBV5-1 and TRBJ1-6; 7 bases agree with TRBD1. The CDR3 runs 17 residues. Looked up from germline, CDR1 is SGHRS and CDR2 is YFSETQ. With 5 bases clipped from V and 11 bases from J, the junction kept 19 bases outside the gene matches. Here the CDR3 reads CASREGLPQGIRAPLHF. DNA for the CDR3: TGCGCCAGCAGGGAAGGGCTTCCACAGGGGATCCGGGCACCCCTCCACTTT.